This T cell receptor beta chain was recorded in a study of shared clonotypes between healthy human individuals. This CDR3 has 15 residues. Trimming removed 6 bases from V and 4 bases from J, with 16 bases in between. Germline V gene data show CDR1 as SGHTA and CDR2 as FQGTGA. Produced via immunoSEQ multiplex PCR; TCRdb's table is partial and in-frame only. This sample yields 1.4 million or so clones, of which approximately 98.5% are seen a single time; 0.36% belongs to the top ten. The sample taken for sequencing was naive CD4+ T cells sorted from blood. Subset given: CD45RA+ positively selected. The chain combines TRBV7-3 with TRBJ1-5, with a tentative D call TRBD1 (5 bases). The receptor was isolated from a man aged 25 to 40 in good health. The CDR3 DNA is TGTGCCAGCAGACCGATGGAGGGGTGGAATCAGCCCCAGCATTTT. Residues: CASRPMEGWNQPQHF.